The following is a T cell receptor beta chain sequence with its context. This sample is part of a study of CD8 T cells in Susac syndrome. This CDR3 is 17 amino acids long. V lost 4 bases and J lost 3, with 23 bases in between. Looked up from germline, CDR1 is SGHRS and CDR2 is YFSETQ. It was with random hexamers that about 0.45 to 1 ug RNA was reverse transcribed. By means of immunoSEQ multiplex PCR, TCR beta CDR3 spanning 54 Vbeta and 13 Jbeta underwent amplification. TCRdb recomputed calls from the immunoSEQ multiplex PCR reads with MiXCR, one row per CDR3 protein. The repertoire has some 120,000 distinct CDR3 sequences, 85% to 95% of them found once; the top ten carry 0.14%. CD8+ and CD4+ T cells taken from blood had their TCR beta sequenced. The control participants were healthy donors, and these controls were matched with respect to both age and sex. TEMRA cells were enriched by FACS, and CD4+ and CD8+ T cells were negatively isolated.

The sequencing sample was made of CD4+ T cells from PBMCs. This clonotype originated in a human donor in good health. The gene calls are TRBV5-1 and TRBJ2-7; no firm D call. The CDR3 nucleotides are TGCGCCAGCAGCCCCGGACCGCCGGATCAATCAAGCTACGAGCAGTACTTC. It codes for CASSPGPPDQSSYEQYF.